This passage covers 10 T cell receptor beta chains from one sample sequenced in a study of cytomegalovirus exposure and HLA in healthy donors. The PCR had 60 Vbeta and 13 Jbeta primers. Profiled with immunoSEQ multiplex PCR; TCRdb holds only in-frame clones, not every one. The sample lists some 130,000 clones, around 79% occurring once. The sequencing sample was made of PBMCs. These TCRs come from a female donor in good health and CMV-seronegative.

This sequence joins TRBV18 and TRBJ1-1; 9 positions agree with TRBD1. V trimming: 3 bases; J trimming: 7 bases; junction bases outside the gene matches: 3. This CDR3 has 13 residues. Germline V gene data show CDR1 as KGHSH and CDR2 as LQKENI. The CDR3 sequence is CASSPPDRGEAFF. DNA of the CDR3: TGTGCCAGCTCACCCCCGGACAGGGGTGAAGCTTTCTTT.

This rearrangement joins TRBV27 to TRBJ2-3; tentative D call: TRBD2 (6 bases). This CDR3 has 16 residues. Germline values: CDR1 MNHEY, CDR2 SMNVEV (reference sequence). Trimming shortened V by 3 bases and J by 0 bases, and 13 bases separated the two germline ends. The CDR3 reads CASSLVSGTSTDTQYF. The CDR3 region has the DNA TGTGCCAGCAGTTTGGTATCCGGGACTAGCACAGATACGCAGTATTTT.

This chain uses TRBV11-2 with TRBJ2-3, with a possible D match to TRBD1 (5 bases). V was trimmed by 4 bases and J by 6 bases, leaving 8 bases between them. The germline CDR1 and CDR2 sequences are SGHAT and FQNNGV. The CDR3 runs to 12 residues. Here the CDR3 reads CASSWGADTQYF. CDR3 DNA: TGTGCCAGCAGCTGGGGCGCGGATACGCAGTATTTT.

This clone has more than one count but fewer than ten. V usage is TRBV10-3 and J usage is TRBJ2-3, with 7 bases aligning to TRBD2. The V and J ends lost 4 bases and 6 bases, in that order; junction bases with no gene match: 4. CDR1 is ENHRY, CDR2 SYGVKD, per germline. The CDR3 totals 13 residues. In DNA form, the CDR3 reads TGTGCCATCAGTGCGACTAGCTCGGATACGCAGTATTTT. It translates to CAISATSSDTQYF.

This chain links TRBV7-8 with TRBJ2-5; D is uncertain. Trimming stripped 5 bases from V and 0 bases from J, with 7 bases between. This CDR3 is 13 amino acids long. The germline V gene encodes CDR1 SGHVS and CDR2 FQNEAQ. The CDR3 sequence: CASSPRNQETQYF. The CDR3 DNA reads TGTGCCAGCAGCCCTAGGAACCAAGAGACCCAGTACTTC.

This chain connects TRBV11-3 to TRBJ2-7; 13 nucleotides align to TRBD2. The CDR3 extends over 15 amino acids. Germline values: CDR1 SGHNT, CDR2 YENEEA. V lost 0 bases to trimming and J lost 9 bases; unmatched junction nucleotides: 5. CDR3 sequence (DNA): TGTGCCAGCAGCTTAGAAGGGACTAGCGGGATTCGGCAGTACTTC. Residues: CASSLEGTSGIRQYF.

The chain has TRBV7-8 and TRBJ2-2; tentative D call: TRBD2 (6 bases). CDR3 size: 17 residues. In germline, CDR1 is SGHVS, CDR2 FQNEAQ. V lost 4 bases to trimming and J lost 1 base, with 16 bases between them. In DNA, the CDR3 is TGTGCCAGCAGCTCAGTTCCGGGACTTTTGAACACCGGGGAGCTGTTTTTT. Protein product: CASSSVPGLLNTGELFF.

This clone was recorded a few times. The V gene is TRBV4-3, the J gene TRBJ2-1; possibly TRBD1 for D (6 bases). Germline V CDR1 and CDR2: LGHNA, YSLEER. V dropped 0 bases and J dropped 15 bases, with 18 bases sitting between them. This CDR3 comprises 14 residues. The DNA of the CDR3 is TGCGCCAGCAGCCAAGATCCAGGTGAGGGGGTTCGGTTCTTC. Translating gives CASSQDPGEGVRFF.

The CDR3 bases are TGTGCCAGCAGCTTGAGGACAGACCCCAGGCCCCAGCATTTT. Protein: CASSLRTDPRPQHF. V usage is TRBV5-8 and J usage is TRBJ1-5, with a tentative D call TRBD1 (6 bases). V lost 1 base and J lost 9, with 14 bases in between. This CDR3 comprises 14 residues. CDR1 is SGHTS and CDR2 is YDEGEE in the germline V gene.

The CDR3 sequence is CASSPSGRNYNEQFF. In DNA, the CDR3 is TGTGCCAGCAGCCCTAGCGGGAGGAATTACAATGAGCAGTTCTTC. The chain links TRBV11-3 to TRBJ2-1; 11 nucleotides line up with TRBD2. Germline CDR1 reads SGHNT; CDR2 reads YENEEA. V lost 5 bases and J lost 4; bases outside the gene matches: 4. The CDR3 loop spans 15 amino acids.